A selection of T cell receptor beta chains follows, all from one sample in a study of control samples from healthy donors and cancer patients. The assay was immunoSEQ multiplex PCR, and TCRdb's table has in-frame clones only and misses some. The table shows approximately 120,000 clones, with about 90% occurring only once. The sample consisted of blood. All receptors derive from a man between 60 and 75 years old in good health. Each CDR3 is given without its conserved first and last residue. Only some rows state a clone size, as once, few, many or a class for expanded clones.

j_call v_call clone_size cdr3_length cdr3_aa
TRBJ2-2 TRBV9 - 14 ASSVGGGKSTGELF
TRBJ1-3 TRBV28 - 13 ASRGDRARGNTIY
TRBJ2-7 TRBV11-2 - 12 ASSMDRGTYEQY
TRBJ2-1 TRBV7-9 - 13 ASSRLGVTYNEQF
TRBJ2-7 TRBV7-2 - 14 ASSPKTGTGVSEQY
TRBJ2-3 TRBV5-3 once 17 ARSYPGQGPHRDTDTQY
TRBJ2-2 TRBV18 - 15 ASSSYTGTGDTGELF
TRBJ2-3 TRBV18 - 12 ASSPPFLARSQY
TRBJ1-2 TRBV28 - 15 ASSSRGGTGFYAGYT
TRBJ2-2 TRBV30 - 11 AWRPTGAGELF
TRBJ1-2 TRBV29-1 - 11 SVARSGVQGYT
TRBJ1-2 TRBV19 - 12 ASSITVIDYGYT
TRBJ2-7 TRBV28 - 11 ASSLGTHYEQY
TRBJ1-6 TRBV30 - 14 AWSVLSGTANSPLH
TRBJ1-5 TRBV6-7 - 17 ASSYGGTGESRENQPQH
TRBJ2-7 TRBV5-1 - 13 ASSFVGSSSYEQY
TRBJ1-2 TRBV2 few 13 ASSEYQQGRAGYT
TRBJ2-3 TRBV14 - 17 ASSQVSGGFLGSTDTQY
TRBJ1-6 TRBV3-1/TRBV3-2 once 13 ASSQWQDDNSPLH
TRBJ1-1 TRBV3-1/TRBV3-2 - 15 ASSQDVGWGLNTEAF
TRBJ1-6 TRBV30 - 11 AWSWGDWSPLH
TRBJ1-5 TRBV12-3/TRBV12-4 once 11 ASTTGFNQPQH
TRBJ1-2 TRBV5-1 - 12 ASSLTTGIYGYT
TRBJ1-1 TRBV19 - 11 ASMWEMNTEAF
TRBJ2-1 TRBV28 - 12 ASGGTSVYNEQF
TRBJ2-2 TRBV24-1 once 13 ATSDLGTGAGELF
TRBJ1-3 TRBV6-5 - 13 ASSYSRQTGNTIY
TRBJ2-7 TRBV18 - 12 ASSPELQGYEQY
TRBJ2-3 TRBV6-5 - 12 ASNLQGTTDTQY
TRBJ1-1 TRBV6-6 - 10 ASSKDRTEAF